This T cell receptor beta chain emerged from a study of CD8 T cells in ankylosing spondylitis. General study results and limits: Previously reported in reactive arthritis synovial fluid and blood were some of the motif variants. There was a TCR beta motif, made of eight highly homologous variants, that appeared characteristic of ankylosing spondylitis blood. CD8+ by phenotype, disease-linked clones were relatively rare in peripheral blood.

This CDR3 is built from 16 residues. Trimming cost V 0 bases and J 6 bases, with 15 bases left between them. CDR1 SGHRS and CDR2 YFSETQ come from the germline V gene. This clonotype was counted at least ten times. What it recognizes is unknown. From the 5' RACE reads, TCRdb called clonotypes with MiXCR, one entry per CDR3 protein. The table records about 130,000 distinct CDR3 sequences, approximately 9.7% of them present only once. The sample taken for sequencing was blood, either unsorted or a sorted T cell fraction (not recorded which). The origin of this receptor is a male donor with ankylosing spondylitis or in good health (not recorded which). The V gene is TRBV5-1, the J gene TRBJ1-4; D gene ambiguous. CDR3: CASSLGPGRPDEKLFF. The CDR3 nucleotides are TGCGCCAGCAGCTTGGGGCCGGGGAGGCCGGATGAAAAACTGTTTTTT. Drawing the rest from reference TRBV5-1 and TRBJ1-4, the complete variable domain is KAGVTQTPRYLIKTRGQQVTLSCSPISGHRSVSWYQQTPGQGLQFLFEYFSETQRNKGNFPGRFSGRQFSNSRSEMNVSTLELGDSALYLCASSLGPGRPDEKLFFGSGTQLSVL.